This TCR beta chain was recovered during a study of blood T cell repertoires in COVID-19. Overall study: PBMCs, B-cell-depleted T cells, or T cells provided the cDNA or gDNA that made up the material.

Everyone who took part was about 18 to 90 years old, and they came from about two dozen US areas. Which cohort a participant joined came from the clinical history participants gave. In the source study's methods: Cell counts per sample came from amplifying reference gene primers. Libraries were prepared by immunoSEQ multiplex PCR; TCRdb keeps only in-frame clonotypes and omits some of them. The DNA gave D and trimming, while V, J and clone size come from that table. The sample consists of 150,000 or so clones, more than 75% of them appearing once. The CDR3 totals 13 residues. V lost 2 bases and J lost 4; bases outside the gene matches: 2. Germline loops: CDR1 SGHRS, CDR2 YFSETQ.

Sequenced input: PBMCs or T cells enriched from blood (not recorded which). This clonotype originated in a woman in her 30s with acute COVID-19. This rearrangement joins TRBV5-1 to TRBJ1-1, with 7 bases identical to TRBD1. The CDR3 here is CASSFQGGTEAFF. As DNA, the CDR3 is TGCGCCAGCAGCTTTCAGGGGGGCACTGAAGCTTTCTTT.